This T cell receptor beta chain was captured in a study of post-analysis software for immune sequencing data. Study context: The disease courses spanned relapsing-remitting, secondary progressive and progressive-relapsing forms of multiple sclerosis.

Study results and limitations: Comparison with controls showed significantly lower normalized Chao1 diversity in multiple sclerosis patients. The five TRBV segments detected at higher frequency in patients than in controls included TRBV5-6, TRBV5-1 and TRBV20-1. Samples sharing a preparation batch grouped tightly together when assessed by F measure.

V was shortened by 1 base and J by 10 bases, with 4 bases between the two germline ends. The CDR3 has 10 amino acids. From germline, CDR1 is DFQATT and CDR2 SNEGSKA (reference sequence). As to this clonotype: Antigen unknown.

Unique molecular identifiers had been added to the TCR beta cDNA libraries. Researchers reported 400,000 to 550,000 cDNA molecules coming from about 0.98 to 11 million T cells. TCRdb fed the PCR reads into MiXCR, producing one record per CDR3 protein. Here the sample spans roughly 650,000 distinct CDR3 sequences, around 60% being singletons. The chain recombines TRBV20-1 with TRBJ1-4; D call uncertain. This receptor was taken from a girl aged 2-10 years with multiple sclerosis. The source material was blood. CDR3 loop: CSARGGKLFF. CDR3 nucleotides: TGCAGTGCTAGAGGTGGAAAACTGTTTTTT.